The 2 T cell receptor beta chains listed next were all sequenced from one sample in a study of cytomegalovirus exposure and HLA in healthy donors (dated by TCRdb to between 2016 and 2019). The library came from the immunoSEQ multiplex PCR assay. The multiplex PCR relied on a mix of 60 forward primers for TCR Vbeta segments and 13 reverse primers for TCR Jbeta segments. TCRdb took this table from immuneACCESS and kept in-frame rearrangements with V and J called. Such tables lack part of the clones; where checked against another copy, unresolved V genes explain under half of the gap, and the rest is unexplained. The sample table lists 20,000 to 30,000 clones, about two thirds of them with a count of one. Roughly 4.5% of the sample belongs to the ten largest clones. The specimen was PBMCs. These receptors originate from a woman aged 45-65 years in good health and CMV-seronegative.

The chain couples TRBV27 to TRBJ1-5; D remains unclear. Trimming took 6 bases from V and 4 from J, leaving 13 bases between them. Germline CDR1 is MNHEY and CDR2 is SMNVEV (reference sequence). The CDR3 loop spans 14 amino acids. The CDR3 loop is CASRRSGVNQPQHF. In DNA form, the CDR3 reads TGTGCCAGCAGGAGGTCGGGAGTGAATCAGCCCCAGCATTTT.

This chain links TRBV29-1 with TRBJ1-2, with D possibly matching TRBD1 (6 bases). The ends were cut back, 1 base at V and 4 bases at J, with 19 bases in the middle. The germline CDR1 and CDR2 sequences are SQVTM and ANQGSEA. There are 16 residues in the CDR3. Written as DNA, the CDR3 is TGCAGCGTTGAAGGAGAAGGGGGAACAGCACTCTATGGCTACACCTTC. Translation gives CSVEGEGGTALYGYTF.